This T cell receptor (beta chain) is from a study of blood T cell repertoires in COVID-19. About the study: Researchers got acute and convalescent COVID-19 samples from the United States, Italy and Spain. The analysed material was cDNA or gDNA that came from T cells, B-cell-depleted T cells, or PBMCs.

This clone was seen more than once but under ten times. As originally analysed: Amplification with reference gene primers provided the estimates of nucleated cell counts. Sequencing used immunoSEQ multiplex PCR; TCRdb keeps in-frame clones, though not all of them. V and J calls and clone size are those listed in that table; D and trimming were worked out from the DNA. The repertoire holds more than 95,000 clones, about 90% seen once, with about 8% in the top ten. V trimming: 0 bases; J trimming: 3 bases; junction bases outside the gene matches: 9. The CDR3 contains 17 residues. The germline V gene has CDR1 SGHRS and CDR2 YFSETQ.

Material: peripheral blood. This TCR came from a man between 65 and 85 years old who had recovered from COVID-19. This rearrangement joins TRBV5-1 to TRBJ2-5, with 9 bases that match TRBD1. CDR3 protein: CASSLGGTGFWEETQYF. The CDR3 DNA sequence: TGCGCCAGCAGCTTGGGGGGGACAGGGTTTTGGGAAGAGACCCAGTACTTC.